These 5 T cell receptor beta chains share one sample of origin, sequenced in a study of response to subunit inactivated influenza vaccine. TCRdb passed the RT-PCR reads through MiXCR, listing each CDR3 protein once. The data show roughly 550,000 distinct CDR3 sequences, around a quarter seen once. These records were also assigned to another study, of T cells expressing NK-cell markers. That paper adds: With UMIs, 5'RACE template switching was used to make TCR beta cDNA.

The source material was CD4+ T cells sorted from PBMCs, sampled 11 to 12 days after vaccination. The receptors derive from a man aged 45 to 65 who received an inactivated influenza vaccine.

V gene TRBV6-5 combines with J gene TRBJ2-3; 9 bases line up with TRBD2. CDR3 length: 18 residues. The germline V gene encodes CDR1 MNHEY and CDR2 SVGAGI. The V gene end was trimmed by 0 bases and the J gene end by 2 bases; junction bases not matched to a gene: 9. CDR3 DNA: TGTGCCAGCAGTTACTCATCCGGGCTAGCGGGGAACACAGATACGCAGTATTTT. Translating it yields CASSYSSGLAGNTDTQYF.

The genes are TRBV3-1 and TRBJ2-7; D is possibly TRBD1 (6 bases). CDR1 is LGHDT, CDR2 YNNKEL, per germline (reference sequence). CDR3 length: 16 residues. Trimming took 1 base from V and 1 from J, leaving 14 bases between them. The CDR3 DNA sequence: TGTGCCAGCAGCCAAGTTGTGGGGCAGGGGTCCTACGAGCAGTACTTC. This sequence encodes CASSQVVGQGSYEQYF.

The table lists this clonotype with a few counts. Here the CDR3 reads CASSSWRAPKEADTQYF. CDR3 DNA: TGTGCCAGCAGCTCCTGGCGAGCGCCGAAAGAGGCAGATACGCAGTATTTT. The chain has TRBV7-2 and TRBJ2-3; no reliable D call. Germline V gives CDR1 SGHTA, CDR2 FQGNSA. Trimming removed 4 bases at V and 4 bases at J, with 21 bases between. The CDR3 runs to 17 residues.

The table lists this clonotype with many counts. The chain has TRBV7-8 and TRBJ2-3, with a possible D match to TRBD2 (5 bases). CDR3 size: 18 residues. Trimming pared 0 bases from V and 2 bases from J, leaving 18 bases between. Germline-derived CDR1 and CDR2 are SGHVS and FQNEAQ. CDR3: CASSLAGIGLSTTDTQYF. DNA for the CDR3: TGTGCCAGCAGCTTAGCGGGTATTGGACTGTCGACCACAGATACGCAGTATTTT. Looking up the rest from reference TRBV7-8 and TRBJ2-3 gives the full variable domain: GAGVSQSPRYKVAKRGQDVALRCDPISGHVSLFWYQQALGQGPEFLTYFQNEAQLDKSGLPSDRFFAERPEGSVSTLKIQRTQQEDSAVYLCASSLAGIGLSTTDTQYFGPGTRLTVL.

The CDR3 nucleotides are TGTGCCAGCAGCCACCGGACAGGGGAGGATAAAGCTTTCTTT. Translating gives CASSHRTGEDKAFF. The V gene is TRBV3-1, the J gene TRBJ1-1; 9 positions match TRBD1. The junction had 8 bases not matched to a gene; V was cut back by 3 bases and J by 9 bases. The CDR3 covers 14 residues. Germline values: CDR1 LGHDT, CDR2 YNNKEL (reference sequence).